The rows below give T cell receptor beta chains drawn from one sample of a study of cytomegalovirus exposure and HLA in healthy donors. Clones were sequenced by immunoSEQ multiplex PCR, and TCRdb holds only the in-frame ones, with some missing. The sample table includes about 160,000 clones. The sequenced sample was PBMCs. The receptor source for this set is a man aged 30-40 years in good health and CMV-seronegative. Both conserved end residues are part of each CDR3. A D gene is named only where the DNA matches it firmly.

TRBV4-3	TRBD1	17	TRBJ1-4	CASSQEQGRQGREKLFF	TGCGCCAGCAGCCAAGAGCAGGGCAGACAGGGGCGTGAAAAACTGTTTTTT
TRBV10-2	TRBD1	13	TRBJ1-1	CASSDRGDTEAFF	TGCGCCAGCAGCGACAGGGGTGACACTGAAGCTTTCTTT
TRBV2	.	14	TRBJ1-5	CASTPVEVRQPQHF	TGTGCCAGCACCCCCGTGGAGGTTCGACAGCCCCAGCATTTT
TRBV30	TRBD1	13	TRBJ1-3	CAWKFSGGDTIYF	TGTGCCTGGAAGTTCTCAGGGGGAGACACCATATATTTT
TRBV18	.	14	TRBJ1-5	CASTDSTFYQPQHF	TGTGCCAGCACCGACAGCACCTTTTACCAGCCCCAGCATTTT
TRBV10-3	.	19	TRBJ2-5	CAISESATRGRGSQETRYF	TGTGCCATCAGTGAGTCTGCGACGAGAGGTCGGGGGAGCCAAGAGACCCGGTACTTC
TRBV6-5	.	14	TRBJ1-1	CASSSGGGRREAFF	TGTGCCAGCAGCAGCGGGGGGGGGAGGCGTGAAGCTTTCTTT
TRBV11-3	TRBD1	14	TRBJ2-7	CASSFRDRGYEQYF	TGTGCCAGCAGCTTCCGGGACAGGGGCTACGAGCAGTACTTC
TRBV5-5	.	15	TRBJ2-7	CASSLGGLGSYEQYF	TGTGCCAGCAGCTTGGGAGGTCTAGGATCCTACGAGCAGTACTTC
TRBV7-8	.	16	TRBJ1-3	CASSLQQPNSGNTIYF	TGTGCCAGCAGCTTACAACAGCCCAACTCTGGAAACACCATATATTTT
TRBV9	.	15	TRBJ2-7	CASSAGGTANYEQYF	TGTGCCAGCAGCGCGGGAGGGACAGCTAACTACGAGCAGTACTTC
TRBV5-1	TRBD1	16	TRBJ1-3	CASRSLTGRTGNTIYF	TGCGCCAGCAGAAGTCTGACAGGGCGAACTGGAAACACCATATATTTT
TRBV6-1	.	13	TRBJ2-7	CASGDWENYEQYF	TGTGCCAGCGGGGACTGGGAAAACTACGAGCAGTACTTC
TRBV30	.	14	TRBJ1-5	CAWSPGRGYQPQHF	TGTGCCTGGAGTCCCGGGCGGGGGTATCAGCCCCAGCATTTT
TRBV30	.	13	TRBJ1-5	CAWSVNGGQPQHF	TGTGCCTGGAGTGTTAACGGCGGACAGCCCCAGCATTTT
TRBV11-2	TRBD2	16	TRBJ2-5	CASSLVPSGVGGTQYF	TGTGCCAGCAGCTTAGTTCCTAGCGGCGTGGGTGGGACCCAGTACTTC
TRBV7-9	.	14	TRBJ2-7	CASSLPGQNYEQYF	TGTGCCAGCAGCTTGCCGGGACAAAACTACGAGCAGTACTTC
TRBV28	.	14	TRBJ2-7	CASSPPDFFYEQYF	TGTGCCAGCAGTCCCCCAGACTTCTTCTACGAGCAGTACTTC
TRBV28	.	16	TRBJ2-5	CASSLHPWTDQETQYF	TGTGCCAGCAGTTTACATCCCTGGACAGATCAAGAGACCCAGTACTTC
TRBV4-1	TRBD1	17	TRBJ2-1	CASSPRGTSISYNEQFF	TGCGCCAGCAGCCCCAGGGGGACGTCAATTTCCTACAATGAGCAGTTCTTC
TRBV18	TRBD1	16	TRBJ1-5	CASSQWDRELDQPQHF	TGTGCCAGCTCACAATGGGACAGGGAGTTGGATCAGCCCCAGCATTTT
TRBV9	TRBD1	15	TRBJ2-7	CASSVGSDRVYEQYF	TGTGCCAGCAGCGTAGGGTCGGACAGGGTCTACGAGCAGTACTTC
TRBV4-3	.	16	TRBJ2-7	CASSQESGFSSYEQYF	TGCGCCAGCAGCCAAGAGAGCGGCTTTAGCTCCTACGAGCAGTACTTC
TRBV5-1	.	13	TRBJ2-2	CASSLGVTGELFF	TGCGCCAGCAGCTTAGGGGTAACCGGGGAGCTGTTTTTT
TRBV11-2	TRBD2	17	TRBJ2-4	CASSPSLAEGAKNIQYF	TGTGCCAGCAGCCCATCACTAGCGGAGGGAGCCAAAAACATTCAGTACTTC
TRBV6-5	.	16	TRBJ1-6	CASSYDRWGTYSPLHF	TGTGCCAGCAGTTATGACAGGTGGGGGACCTATTCACCCCTCCACTTT
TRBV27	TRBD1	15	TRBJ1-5	CASSFYGQGGQPQHF	TGTGCCAGCAGTTTTTACGGGCAGGGGGGACAGCCCCAGCATTTT
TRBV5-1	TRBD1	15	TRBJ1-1	CASSLGQGEFTEAFF	TGCGCCAGCAGCCTAGGACAGGGGGAATTCACTGAAGCTTTCTTT
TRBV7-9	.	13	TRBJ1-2	CASSLIPRYGYTF	TGTGCCAGCAGCTTAATTCCCAGATATGGCTACACCTTC
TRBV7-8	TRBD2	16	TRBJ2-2	CASSLGGGRGTGELFF	TGTGCCAGCAGCTTAGGAGGCGGGAGAGGAACTGGGGAGCTGTTTTTT
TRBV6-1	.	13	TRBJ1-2	CASRQLTNYGYTF	TGTGCCAGCAGACAGCTAACTAACTATGGCTACACCTTC
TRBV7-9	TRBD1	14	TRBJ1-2	CASSLDRVNYGYTF	TGTGCCAGCAGCTTGGACAGGGTTAACTATGGCTACACCTTC
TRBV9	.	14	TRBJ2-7	CASSVGGDPYEQYF	TGTGCCAGCAGCGTAGGGGGGGACCCCTACGAGCAGTACTTC
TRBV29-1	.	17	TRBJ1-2	CSVETGPTYYSNYGYTF	TGCAGCGTTGAGACAGGCCCTACTTACTATTCTAACTATGGCTACACCTTC
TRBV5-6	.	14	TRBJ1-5	CASSSAGGNQPQHF	TGTGCCAGCAGCTCGGCAGGGGGCAATCAGCCCCAGCATTTT
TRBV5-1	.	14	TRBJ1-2	CASSLAGSDYGYTF	TGCGCCAGCAGCTTGGCGGGATCCGACTATGGCTACACCTTC
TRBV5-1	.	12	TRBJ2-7	CASSFEIYEQYF	TGCGCCAGCAGCTTCGAGATCTACGAGCAGTACTTC
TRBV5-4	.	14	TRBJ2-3	CASSLLYSTDTQYF	TGTGCCAGCAGCCTACTATATAGCACAGATACGCAGTATTTT
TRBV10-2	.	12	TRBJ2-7	CASRTDSYEQYF	TGCGCCAGCAGGACAGATTCCTACGAGCAGTACTTC
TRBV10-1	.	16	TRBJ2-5	CASRDKIGSYQETQYF	TGCGCCAGCAGGGACAAGATCGGCTCTTACCAAGAGACCCAGTACTTC
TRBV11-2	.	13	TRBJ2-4	CASSQLEGGIQYF	TGTGCCAGCAGCCAACTCGAGGGGGGGATTCAGTACTTC
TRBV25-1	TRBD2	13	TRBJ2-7	CASRREGVNEQYF	TGTGCCAGCAGACGGGAGGGAGTAAACGAGCAGTACTTC
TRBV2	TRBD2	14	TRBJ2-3	CASRLTSGGDTQYF	TGTGCCAGCAGACTCACTAGCGGGGGGGATACGCAGTATTTT
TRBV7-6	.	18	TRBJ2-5	CASSLASLAAGPRGTQYF	TGTGCCAGCAGCTTAGCCTCCCTGGCGGCAGGACCTCGGGGGACCCAGTACTTC
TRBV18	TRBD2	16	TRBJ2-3	CASSPVLAGGGDTQYF	TGTGCCAGCTCACCGGTCTTAGCGGGAGGCGGAGATACGCAGTATTTT
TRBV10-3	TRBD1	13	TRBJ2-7	CAISPGQDYEQYF	TGTGCCATCAGTCCGGGACAGGACTACGAGCAGTACTTC
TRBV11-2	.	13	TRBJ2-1	CASSLENREEQFF	TGTGCCAGCAGCTTAGAAAACAGGGAAGAGCAGTTCTTC
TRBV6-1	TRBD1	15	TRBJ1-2	CASSDTPGTGYGYTF	TGTGCCAGCAGTGATACCCCCGGGACAGGGTACGGCTACACCTTC
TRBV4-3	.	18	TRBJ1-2	CASSQFGHDDPLMAGYTF	TGCGCCAGCAGCCAATTTGGGCATGATGACCCATTAATGGCTGGCTACACCTTC
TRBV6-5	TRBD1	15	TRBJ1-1	CASSPLPLTDRVRVF	TGTGCCAGCAGTCCACTGCCCTTGACGGACAGGGTGCGAGTCTTT
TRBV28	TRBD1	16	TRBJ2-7	CASSPQWTGSVYEQYF	TGTGCCAGCAGTCCACAATGGACAGGGTCGGTTTACGAGCAGTACTTC